The entry below describes one T cell receptor beta chain. The CDR3 end is not reached by the read, which stops 3 residues before it; the germline J gene fills it in. The protocol was immunoSEQ multiplex PCR, while the TCRdb copy is restricted to in-frame clones and leaves out a portion. Its table lists about 36,000 clones. V was pared by 4 bases and J by 3 bases, with 7 bases between. Looked up from germline, CDR1 is MRHNA and CDR2 is SNTAGT. There are 13 residues in the CDR3. The sample originates from a study of T cells in women clearing cervical HPV infection. Sequencing was carried out using blood buffy coat. The receptor comes from a woman aged 18-69 years with a cervical HPV16 infection that either progressed to CIN3+ or cleared (not recorded which). The rearrangement links TRBV6-4 to TRBJ1-5, with a possible D match to TRBD1 (5 bases). Incomplete CDR3 DNA: TGTGCCAGCAGTGCAGGGTACAATCAGCCC. This translates into CASSAGYNQP. The complete CDR3 reads CASSAGYNQPQHF.